This T cell receptor beta chain was recorded in a study of shared clonotypes between healthy human individuals. Whole-study findings and limits: In having few donors, the study represented limited genetic and exposure-history diversity. Compared with memory subsets, naive subsets generally had larger estimated richness.

Clones were read by immunoSEQ multiplex PCR, and TCRdb kept only the in-frame ones, dropping some. The data contain about 1 million clones, about 70% of them singletons. Germline CDR1 reads SGHAT; CDR2 reads FQNNGV. CDR3 length: 15 amino acids. V lost 5 bases, J lost 5 bases, and 9 bases stayed unmatched. Points on this clone: Its antigen remains unknown.

The source is a young man in good health. This chain joins TRBV11-2 and TRBJ2-5, with 9 nucleotides matching TRBD2. Input material: memory CD4+ T cells sorted from blood. Noted subset: CD45RA-negative fraction. For the CDR3, the DNA is TGTGCCAGCAGCCAAGCGGGGGGCACAAGGGAGACCCAGTACTTC. Translation: CASSQAGGTRETQYF.